Below are 2 T cell receptor beta chains sequenced from a single sample in a study of response to subunit inactivated influenza vaccine. Each CDR3 protein is one row after TCRdb ran MiXCR on the RT-PCR reads. The sample yields roughly 670,000 distinct CDR3 sequences, about 15% seen once. Sequences were derived from PBMCs from blood, sampled approximately 15 days before vaccination. These receptors all stem from a man aged 45-65 years who received an inactivated influenza vaccine.

The chain recombines TRBV19 with TRBJ2-7; TRBD1 agrees at 7 bases. V shed 5 bases and J 1 base; nucleotides not matched to a gene: 8. The germline V gene encodes CDR1 LNHDA and CDR2 SQIVND (reference sequence). This CDR3 is built from 15 residues. The CDR3 coding sequence is TGTGCCAGTAGTCCGGGGACAGTCCCATCCTACGAGCAGTACTTC. Translation gives CASSPGTVPSYEQYF.

The rearrangement joins TRBV10-3 to TRBJ2-2; 7 positions agree with TRBD1. With 1 base clipped from V and 0 bases from J, the junction kept 2 bases outside the gene matches. Germline V gives CDR1 ENHRY, CDR2 SYGVKD. The CDR3 contains 16 residues. The CDR3 here is CAISEWQGANTGELFF. For the CDR3, the DNA is TGTGCCATCAGTGAGTGGCAGGGGGCGAACACCGGGGAGCTGTTTTTT.